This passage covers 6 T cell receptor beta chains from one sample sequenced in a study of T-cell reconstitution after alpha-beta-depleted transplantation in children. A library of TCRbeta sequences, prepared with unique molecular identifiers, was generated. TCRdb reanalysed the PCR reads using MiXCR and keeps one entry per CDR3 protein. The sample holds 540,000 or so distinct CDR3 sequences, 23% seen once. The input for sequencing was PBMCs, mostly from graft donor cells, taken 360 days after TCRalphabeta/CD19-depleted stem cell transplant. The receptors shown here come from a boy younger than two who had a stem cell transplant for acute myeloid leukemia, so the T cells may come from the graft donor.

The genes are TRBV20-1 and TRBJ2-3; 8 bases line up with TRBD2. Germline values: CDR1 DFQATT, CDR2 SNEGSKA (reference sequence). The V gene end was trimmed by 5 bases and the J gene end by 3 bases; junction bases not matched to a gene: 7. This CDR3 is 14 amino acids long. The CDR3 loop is CSAYTGGYTDTQYF. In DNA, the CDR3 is TGCAGTGCTTATACGGGAGGGTATACAGATACGCAGTATTTT.

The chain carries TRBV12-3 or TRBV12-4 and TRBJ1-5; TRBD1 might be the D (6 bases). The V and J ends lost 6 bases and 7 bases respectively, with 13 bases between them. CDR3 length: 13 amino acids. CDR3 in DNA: TGTGCCAGCAGAACAGGGCCGGAACAGCCCCAGCATTTT. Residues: CASRTGPEQPQHF.

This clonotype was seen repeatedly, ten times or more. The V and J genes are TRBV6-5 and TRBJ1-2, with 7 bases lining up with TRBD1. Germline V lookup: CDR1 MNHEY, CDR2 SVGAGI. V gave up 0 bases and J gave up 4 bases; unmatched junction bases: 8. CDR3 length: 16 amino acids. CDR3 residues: CASSYSTARGAYGYTF. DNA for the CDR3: TGTGCCAGCAGTTACTCGACGGCCAGGGGGGCCTATGGCTACACCTTC.

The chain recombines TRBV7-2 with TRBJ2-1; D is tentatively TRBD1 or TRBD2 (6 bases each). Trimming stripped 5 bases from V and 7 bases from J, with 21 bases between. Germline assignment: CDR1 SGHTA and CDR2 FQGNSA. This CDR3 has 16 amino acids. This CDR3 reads CASSIQNSGAGNEQFF. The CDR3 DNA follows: TGTGCCAGCAGCATACAGAATTCGGGGGCGGGTAATGAGCAGTTCTTC.

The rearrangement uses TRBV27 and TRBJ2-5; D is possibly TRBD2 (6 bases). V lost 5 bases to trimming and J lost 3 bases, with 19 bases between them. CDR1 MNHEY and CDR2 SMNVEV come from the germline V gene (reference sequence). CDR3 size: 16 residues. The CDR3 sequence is CASSPRTTEFEETQYF. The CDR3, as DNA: TGTGCCAGCAGTCCGCGGACTACAGAGTTCGAAGAGACCCAGTACTTC.

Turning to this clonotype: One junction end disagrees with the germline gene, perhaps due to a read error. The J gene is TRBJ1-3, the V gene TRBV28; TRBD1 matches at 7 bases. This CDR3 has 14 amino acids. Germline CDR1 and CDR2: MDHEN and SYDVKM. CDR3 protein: CASSLGTAGTTIYF. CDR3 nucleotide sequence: TGTGCCAGCAGTTTAGGGACAGCCGGAACCACCATATATTTT. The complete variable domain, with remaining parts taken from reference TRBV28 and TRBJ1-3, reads DVKVTQSSRYLVKRTGEKVFLECVQDMDHENMFWYRQDPGLGLRLIYFSYDVKMKEKGDIPEGYSVSREKKERFSLILESASTNQTSMYLCASSLGTAGTTIYFGEGSWLTVV.